The present T cell receptor (beta chain) was sequenced within a study of T cell responses to AZD1222 COVID-19 vaccine. Germline values: CDR1 SGHAT, CDR2 FQNNGV. Deletions cut 2 bases from V and 1 base from J, with 5 bases between. This CDR3 has 13 amino acids. Here immunoSEQ multiplex PCR was the method, and the copy in TCRdb shows in-frame clones only, minus some. The data show around 29,000 clones, with about 94% seen just once and roughly 8.1% held by the top ten. This clonotype was obtained from an adult in good health. This chain uses TRBV11-2 with TRBJ1-1, with unresolved D. The sample was peripheral blood, taken on day 0 of AZD1222 vaccination. DNA for the CDR3: TGTGCCAGCAGCTTAAAGAGGAACACTGAAGCTTTCTTT. Translated: CASSLKRNTEAFF. The entire variable domain, with the rest obtained from reference TRBV11-2 and TRBJ1-1, is as follows: EAGVAQSPRYKIIEKRQSVAFWCNPISGHATLYWYQQILGQGPKLLIQFQNNGVVDDSQLPKDRFSAERLKGVDSTLKIQPAKLEDSAVYLCASSLKRNTEAFFGQGTRLTVV.